Below, 28 T cell receptor beta chains from the same sample are listed, as sequenced in a study of T cells in localized non-small cell lung cancer. Method: immunoSEQ multiplex PCR; TCRdb's copy keeps in-frame clones and lacks some. The sample carries 16,000 or so clones, approximately 80% recorded once. Material: peripheral blood, obtained before any cancer treatment. The receptor set was obtained from a male donor at least 60 years old with stage I lung adenocarcinoma.

This clone appeared once. This sequence joins TRBV7-2 and TRBJ2-2, with D possibly TRBD2 on 5 matching bases. The CDR3 consists of 14 residues. The germline V gene has CDR1 SGHTA and CDR2 FQGNSA. V lost 5 bases and J lost 6, with 13 bases in between. CDR3 sequence: CASSTYLGAGELFF. The CDR3 bases are TGTGCCAGCAGCACTTACCTCGGGGCCGGGGAGCTGTTTTTT.

V and J are TRBV28 and TRBJ2-7; D uncertain. Per germline, CDR1 MDHEN and CDR2 SYDVKM. V was cut by 3 bases and J by 3 bases, with 9 bases left in between. CDR3 length: 13 residues. CDR3 in amino acids: CASSFQASYEQYF. The CDR3 nucleotides are TGTGCCAGCAGTTTTCAGGCAAGCTACGAGCAGTACTTC. Full variable domain (outside the CDR3, taken from reference TRBV28 and TRBJ2-7): DVKVTQSSRYLVKRTGEKVFLECVQDMDHENMFWYRQDPGLGLRLIYFSYDVKMKEKGDIPEGYSVSREKKERFSLILESASTNQTSMYLCASSFQASYEQYFGPGTRLTVT.

The V gene is TRBV2, the J gene TRBJ1-1; D unclear. This CDR3 contains 11 residues. V was shortened by 8 bases and J by 3 bases, with 7 bases between the two germline ends. From germline, CDR1 is SNHLY and CDR2 FYNNEI. CDR3 DNA: TGTGCCAGCGGGGTGGACACTGAAGCTTTCTTT. Translation gives CASGVDTEAFF.

The J gene is TRBJ2-7, the V gene TRBV10-3; D unclear. The CDR3 covers 14 residues. With 0 bases removed from V and 3 bases from J, the gap between germline ends came to 9 bases. CDR1 and CDR2 (germline): ENHRY, SYGVKD. The DNA of the CDR3 is TGTGCCATCAGTGAGTCCCAACGGATCTACGAGCAGTACTTC. This codes for CAISESQRIYEQYF.

The chain employs TRBV2 and TRBJ1-1; D unresolved. The CDR3 has 13 residues. Germline V gene data show CDR1 as SNHLY and CDR2 as FYNNEI. Trimming pared 5 bases from V and 1 base from J, leaving 8 bases between. The CDR3 coding sequence is TGTGCCAGCAGTCCTTCACAGAACACTGAAGCTTTCTTT. Its protein product is CASSPSQNTEAFF.

This clone was counted a single time. The rearrangement joins TRBV19 to TRBJ1-1; unclear D gene. This CDR3 comprises 13 residues. The V gene's germline CDR1 is LNHDA and CDR2 SQIVND (reference sequence). Trimming took 1 base from V and 4 from J, leaving 7 bases between them. The CDR3 reads CASSIVRGTEAFF. The CDR3 DNA reads TGTGCCAGTAGTATAGTTCGGGGCACTGAAGCTTTCTTT.

The chain carries TRBV5-8 and TRBJ2-3; no definite D call. Germline assignment: CDR1 SGHTS and CDR2 YDEGEE. The CDR3 has 16 amino acids. The V gene lost 0 bases and the J gene lost 2 bases, with 13 bases spanning the gap. The CDR3 region has the DNA TGTGCCAGCAGCTTGGGGTCTAGTGGTAACACAGATACGCAGTATTTT. Translated: CASSLGSSGNTDTQYF. The variable domain in full, with the rest retrieved from reference TRBV5-8 and TRBJ2-3, is EAGVTQSPTHLIKTRGQQATLRCSPISGHTSVYWYQQALGLGLQFLLWYDEGEERNRGNFPPRFSGRQFPNYSSELNVNALELEDSALYLCASSLGSSGNTDTQYFGPGTRLTVL.

This clone has a single count. This sequence joins TRBV27 and TRBJ2-3; TRBD2 matches at 9 bases. The CDR3 contains 15 residues. Germline V gives CDR1 MNHEY, CDR2 SMNVEV (reference sequence). The V segment lost 5 bases and the J segment 1 base; nucleotides outside the gene matches: 4. CDR3 nucleotide sequence: TGTGCCAGCAGTCCCCGACTAGCGGGCACAGATACGCAGTATTTT. Its translation: CASSPRLAGTDTQYF.

J is TRBJ2-2 and V is TRBV10-1; 10 bases are a match to TRBD1. The CDR3 is made up of 13 amino acids. After removal of 3 bases from V and 15 bases from J, the junction contained 7 bases not matched to a gene. Looked up from germline, CDR1 is WNHNN and CDR2 is SYGVQD (reference sequence). The CDR3 region is CASSETSGQGMFF. CDR3 DNA: TGCGCCAGCAGTGAAACATCGGGACAGGGGATGTTTTTT.

The genes are TRBV14 and TRBJ1-6; TRBD1 aligns across 9 bases. Germline CDR1 and CDR2: SGHDN and FVKESK. The J segment lost 8 bases and the V segment lost 4 bases, leaving 6 bases of the junction unmatched. This CDR3 region has 15 residues. Written as DNA, the CDR3 is TGTGCCAGCAGCCCAGGACAGGGGTGGTATTCACCCCTCCACTTT. It specifies CASSPGQGWYSPLHF.

The chain uses TRBV9 and TRBJ1-1, with TRBD1 as a possible D gene (5 bases). Germline V gives CDR1 SGDLS, CDR2 YYNGEE. V was pared by 0 bases and J by 3 bases, with 6 bases between. The CDR3 is 13 amino acids. The DNA for the CDR3 is TGTGCCAGCAGCGTAGTGGGGGACACTGAAGCTTTCTTT. It codes for CASSVVGDTEAFF.

This clone was recorded only once. This chain links TRBV6-6 with TRBJ2-2; D is perhaps TRBD2 (6 bases). V shed 4 bases and J shed 7 bases, with 19 bases lying between them. This CDR3 spans 16 amino acids. Germline V gene lookup returns CDR1 MNHNY and CDR2 SVGAGI (reference sequence). The CDR3 coding sequence is TGTGCCAGCAGTTGGGGGGACGCCGGACGGGACGGGGAGCTGTTTTTT. It specifies CASSWGDAGRDGELFF.

The chain uses TRBV18 and TRBJ2-1, with D unclear. V shed 3 bases and J shed 8 bases, with 11 bases lying between them. The germline CDR1 and CDR2 sequences are KGHSH and LQKENI. The CDR3 spans 13 residues. CDR3 in DNA: TGTGCCAGCTCACCCTCTCTAGAAGATGAGCAGTTCTTC. Its translation is CASSPSLEDEQFF.

The sample holds a few counts of this clone. The chain recombines TRBV5-4 with TRBJ1-1, with D tentatively TRBD1 (5 bases). The CDR3 extends over 16 amino acids. Deletions cut 0 bases from V and 0 bases from J, with 12 bases between. The V gene's germline CDR1 is SGHNT and CDR2 YYREEE (reference sequence). This chain's CDR3 is CASSLAPQGLNTEAFF. The CDR3 DNA sequence: TGTGCCAGCAGCTTGGCCCCCCAGGGCTTGAACACTGAAGCTTTCTTT.

The CDR3 protein is CASSQIAGTRLTDTQYF. For the CDR3, the DNA is TGCGCCAGCAGCCAGATAGCCGGGACACGGCTTACAGATACGCAGTATTTT. The rearrangement uses TRBV4-1 and TRBJ2-3; a possible D gene is TRBD1 (6 bases). V was trimmed by 3 bases and J by 3 bases, leaving 19 bases between them. The CDR3 runs 17 residues. Per the germline V gene, CDR1 is MGHRA and CDR2 is YSYEKL.

This rearrangement joins TRBV30 to TRBJ2-1, with 12 bases aligning to TRBD2. Trimming took 1 base from V and 3 from J; bases not matched to a gene: 4. The CDR3 is made up of 16 amino acids. Germline-derived CDR1 and CDR2 are GTSNPN and SVGIG (reference sequence). The CDR3 protein is CAWSGMTSGGYNEQFF. Written as DNA, the CDR3 is TGTGCCTGGAGTGGAATGACTAGCGGGGGCTACAATGAGCAGTTCTTC. The full variable domain, its missing parts supplied by reference TRBV30 and TRBJ2-1, is SQTIHQWPATLVQPVGSPLSLECTVEGTSNPNLYWYRQAAGRGLQLLFYSVGIGQISSEVPQNLSASRPQDRQFILSSKKLLLSDSGFYLCAWSGMTSGGYNEQFFGPGTRLTVL.

The chain carries TRBV6-5 and TRBJ1-5, with 8 bases matching TRBD1. V dropped 6 bases and J dropped 6; count of bases not matched to a gene: 4. Germline loops: CDR1 MNHEY, CDR2 SVGAGI. The CDR3 has 13 residues. The CDR3 nucleotides are TGTGCCAGCAGCTGGACAGGGAGTCAGCCCCAGCATTTT. Encoded protein: CASSWTGSQPQHF.

This clone was counted only a few times. The V gene is TRBV18, the J gene TRBJ1-5; D remains ambiguous. Per the germline V gene, CDR1 is KGHSH and CDR2 is LQKENI. V lost 5 bases to trimming and J lost 7 bases, with 12 bases between them. The CDR3 totals 13 residues. DNA of the CDR3: TGTGCCAGCTCATCAGGAGTTAGGCAGCCCCAGCATTTT. Amino acids: CASSSGVRQPQHF.

The chain couples TRBV7-6 to TRBJ2-5; D is unclear. Trimming stripped 1 base from V and 5 bases from J, with 14 bases between. There are 15 residues in the CDR3. CDR1 and CDR2 from the germline V gene are SGHVS and FNYEAQ. CDR3 sequence reads: CASSLDPSGIETQYF. The CDR3 DNA follows: TGTGCCAGCAGCTTAGATCCTAGTGGTATCGAGACCCAGTACTTC.

The CDR3 is CASSHGGPTNEKLFF. DNA for the CDR3: TGTGCCAGCAGCCACGGGGGGCCAACTAATGAAAAACTGTTTTTT. The chain joins TRBV7-9 to TRBJ1-4, with D perhaps matching TRBD1 (6 bases). Germline assignment: CDR1 SEHNR and CDR2 FQNEAQ (reference sequence). The ends were cut back, 5 bases at V and 0 bases at J, with 10 bases in the middle. CDR3 length equals 15 residues.

This clone has a handful of counts. The CDR3 spells CASSRGMNTEAFF. The CDR3 DNA is TGCGCCAGCAGCCGGGGTATGAACACTGAAGCTTTCTTT. The chain recombines TRBV4-1 with TRBJ1-1; D unclear. This CDR3 spans 13 amino acids. Trimming shortened V by 4 bases and J by 0 bases, and 6 bases separated the two germline ends. Germline values: CDR1 MGHRA, CDR2 YSYEKL.

V is TRBV15 and J is TRBJ2-7, with D maybe TRBD2 (5 bases). V was shortened by 4 bases and J by 9 bases, with 25 bases between the two germline ends. The germline V gene encodes CDR1 LNHNV and CDR2 YYDKDF (reference sequence). This CDR3 has 16 amino acids. The CDR3 sequence: CATSIHPGSLVLGQYF. The CDR3 region has the DNA TGTGCCACCAGCATACACCCGGGATCTCTCGTCTTGGGGCAGTACTTC.

V usage is TRBV2 and J usage is TRBJ1-1; D gene uncertain. The V gene lost 8 bases and the J gene lost 2 bases, with 12 bases spanning the gap. Germline CDR1 and CDR2: SNHLY and FYNNEI. The CDR3 is 13 residues long. In DNA, the CDR3 is TGTGCCAGCTCTGAGGAGGCAAACACTGAAGCTTTCTTT. This translates into CASSEEANTEAFF.

The chain combines TRBV13 with TRBJ2-2; 7 positions agree with TRBD1. This CDR3 spans 16 amino acids. CDR1 is PRHDT, CDR2 FYEKMQ, per germline (reference sequence). Trimming removed 5 bases from V and 1 base from J; junction bases left unmatched: 7. CDR3 DNA sequence: TGTGCCAGCAGCGGAACCGGGACAGTGAACACCGGGGAGCTGTTTTTT. Translated, it gives CASSGTGTVNTGELFF.

V and J are TRBV6-1 and TRBJ1-1; no firm D call. CDR1 is MNHNS, CDR2 SASEGT, per germline. The CDR3 totals 15 residues. V shed 5 bases and J shed 1 base, with 14 bases lying between them. CDR3 nucleotides: TGTGCCAGCAGTCTAAGGCAGGTTCCGAACACTGAAGCTTTCTTT. It encodes CASSLRQVPNTEAFF.

The CDR3 sequence: CASRVGHSQETQYF. The CDR3 DNA sequence: TGTGCCAGCAGGGTCGGGCATTCACAAGAGACCCAGTACTTC. The genes are TRBV27 and TRBJ2-5, with unresolved D. Germline V CDR1 and CDR2: MNHEY, SMNVEV (reference sequence). CDR3 length equals 14 residues. The V gene lost 6 bases and the J gene lost 2 bases, with 13 bases spanning the gap.

The rearrangement joins TRBV7-2 to TRBJ2-3; maybe TRBD2 (5 bases). Per germline, CDR1 SGHTA and CDR2 FQGNSA. The CDR3 covers 19 residues. Trimming stripped 1 base from V and 2 bases from J, with 22 bases between. The CDR3 protein is CASSLGYGVAGYLTDTQYF. The CDR3 DNA sequence: TGTGCCAGCAGCTTAGGCTACGGGGTGGCGGGCTACCTCACAGATACGCAGTATTTT.

The chain combines TRBV4-1 with TRBJ1-2; D is undetermined. CDR3 length: 13 residues. Per germline, CDR1 MGHRA and CDR2 YSYEKL. V lost 2 bases, J lost 9 bases, and 13 bases lay in between. The chain's CDR3 is CASSQTGISRYTF. As DNA, the CDR3 is TGCGCCAGCAGCCAAACCGGGATATCGCGCTACACCTTC.